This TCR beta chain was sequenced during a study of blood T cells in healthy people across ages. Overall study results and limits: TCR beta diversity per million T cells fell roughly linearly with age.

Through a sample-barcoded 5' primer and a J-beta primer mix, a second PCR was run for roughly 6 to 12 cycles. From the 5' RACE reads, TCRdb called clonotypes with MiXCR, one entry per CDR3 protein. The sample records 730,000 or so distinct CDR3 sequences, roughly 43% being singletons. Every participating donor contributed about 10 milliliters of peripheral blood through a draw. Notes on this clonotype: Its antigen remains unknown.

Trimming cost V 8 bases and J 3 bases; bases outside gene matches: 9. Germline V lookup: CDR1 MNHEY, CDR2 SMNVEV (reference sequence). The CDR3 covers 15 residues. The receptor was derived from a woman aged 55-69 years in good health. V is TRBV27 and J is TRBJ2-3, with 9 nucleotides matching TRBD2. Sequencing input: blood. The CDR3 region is CASWIASGTTDTQYF. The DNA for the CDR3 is TGTGCCAGCTGGATTGCTAGCGGGACTACAGATACGCAGTATTTT.